These 28 T cell receptor beta chains were sequenced from one sample in a study of CD8+CD57+ T cells in acquired aplastic anemia. The template used for profiling TCR beta VDJ and CDR3 was genomic DNA. Via MiXCR, TCRdb re-called the reads, giving one row per CDR3 protein. The table shows around 170,000 distinct CDR3 sequences, with 63% occurring only once. Sequencing was done on a sample of sorted CD4+, CD8+, or CD8+CD57+ T cells (not recorded which) from PBMCs. These receptors originate from a human donor in good health.

The chain is built from TRBV6-5 and TRBJ2-5; no reliable D call. The CDR3 is 15 residues long. Trimming stripped 2 bases from V and 1 base from J, with 11 bases between. Germline V lookup: CDR1 MNHEY, CDR2 SVGAGI. The CDR3 sequence: CASSYTQSTQETQYF. CDR3 DNA sequence: TGTGCCAGCAGTTACACCCAGAGTACCCAAGAGACCCAGTACTTC.

J is TRBJ1-1 and V is TRBV7-9; 8 bases line up with TRBD1. Germline CDR1 reads SEHNR; CDR2 reads FQNEAQ (reference sequence). V lost 4 bases, J lost 10 bases, and 11 bases stayed unmatched. The CDR3 is 14 amino acids. This chain's CDR3 is CASSSSWTGLGAFF. The CDR3 DNA sequence: TGTGCCAGCAGCTCCTCCTGGACAGGGCTGGGAGCTTTCTTT.

The chain links TRBV15 to TRBJ2-1; tentatively, D is TRBD1 or TRBD2 (5 bases each). The CDR3 is 18 amino acids. CDR1 LNHNV and CDR2 YYDKDF come from the germline V gene (reference sequence). V gave up 0 bases and J gave up 4 bases, with 19 bases separating them. CDR3 amino acids: CATSREGELTIVYNEQFF. The CDR3 coding sequence is TGTGCCACCAGCAGAGAGGGGGAACTGACCATCGTTTACAATGAGCAGTTCTTC.

This chain joins TRBV2 and TRBJ1-1; the D is unclear. V was pared by 7 bases and J by 4 bases, with 10 bases between. The germline V gene has CDR1 SNHLY and CDR2 FYNNEI. CDR3 length: 12 residues. CDR3 amino acids: CASKRGPTEAFF. CDR3 nucleotide sequence: TGTGCCAGCAAACGAGGGCCCACTGAAGCTTTCTTT.

This clonotype was observed at least ten times. The V and J genes are TRBV29-1 and TRBJ2-5; 8 positions match TRBD1. This CDR3 is built from 10 residues. Looked up from germline, CDR1 is SQVTM and CDR2 is ANQGSEA. V trimming: 3 bases; J trimming: 13 bases; junction bases outside the gene matches: 4. The CDR3 bases are TGCAGCGTTGAGACAGGGGTCTCGTACTTC. Its translation is CSVETGVSYF.

In this sample, this clonotype turned up many times. V gene TRBV2 combines with J gene TRBJ1-5, with 9 bases aligning to TRBD1. Germline V CDR1 and CDR2: SNHLY, FYNNEI. This CDR3 comprises 14 residues. Trimming took 5 bases from V and 3 from J; bases not matched to a gene: 2. The CDR3 here is CASSRQGDNQPQHF. CDR3 nucleotide sequence: TGTGCCAGCAGTAGACAGGGGGACAATCAGCCCCAGCATTTT. Based on the CDR3 plus reference TRBV2 and TRBJ1-5, the full variable domain is EPEVTQTPSHQVTQMGQEVILRCVPISNHLYFYWYRQILGQKVEFLVSFYNNEISEKSEIFDDQFSVERPDGSNFTLKIRSTKLEDSAMYFCASSRQGDNQPQHFGDGTRLSIL.

This chain links TRBV20-1 with TRBJ2-5, with TRBD1 matching 9 bases. The better agreement between TRBJ2-7 and the DNA end casts doubt on the J call. This CDR3 has 13 residues. Germline CDR1 DFQATT, CDR2 SNEGSKA (reference sequence). The CDR3 sequence: CSARTGASYEQYF. The CDR3 nucleotides are TGCAGTGCCAGGACAGGGGCATCCTACGAGCAGTACTTC.

The genes are TRBV19 and TRBJ2-7; the D gene could be TRBD1 or TRBD2 (7 bases each). The CDR3 loop spans 14 amino acids. From germline, CDR1 is LNHDA and CDR2 SQIVND (reference sequence). Trimming pared 3 bases from V and 6 bases from J, leaving 15 bases between. In nucleotides, the CDR3 is TGTGCCAGTAGTATCAGACAGGGACTATTCGAGCAGTACTTC. It encodes CASSIRQGLFEQYF.

This clonotype occurred a few times. The chain recombines TRBV7-2 with TRBJ1-2, with 7 positions matching TRBD1. Per the germline V gene, CDR1 is SGHTA and CDR2 is FQGNSA. Trimming cost V 5 bases and J 4 bases; bases outside gene matches: 4. The CDR3 has 13 residues. This CDR3 reads CASSRDSSYGYTF. CDR3 nucleotide sequence: TGTGCCAGCAGCCGGGACAGTAGCTATGGCTACACCTTC.

This chain connects TRBV19 to TRBJ2-2; 8 nucleotides match TRBD2. V was clipped by 7 bases and J by 1 base; unmatched bases: 5. CDR3 length equals 15 residues. CDR1 LNHDA and CDR2 SQIVND come from the germline V gene (reference sequence). As DNA, the CDR3 is TGTGCCAGTAATTTGCTAGCGGGGAACACCGGGGAGCTGTTTTTT. It specifies CASNLLAGNTGELFF.

This clonotype showed up just a few times. The V call is TRBV5-1, the J call TRBJ2-1, with a possible D match to TRBD2 (7 bases). Trimming took off 0 bases at V and 7 bases at J, with 14 bases between the two ends. CDR3 length equals 15 residues. The germline V gene encodes CDR1 SGHRS and CDR2 YFSETQ. CDR3 nucleotide sequence: TGCGCCAGCAGCTTGGAGTCAGAGGGGGGGAATGAGCAGTTCTTC. Translating it yields CASSLESEGGNEQFF.

The CDR3 region has the DNA TGTGCCAGTGGAGACAGGGTGTACGGGGAGCTGTTTTTT. Translated, it gives CASGDRVYGELFF. The V call is TRBV19, the J call TRBJ2-2; 7 nucleotides match TRBD1. Germline assignment: CDR1 LNHDA and CDR2 SQIVND (reference sequence). The CDR3 runs 13 residues. V lost 8 bases and J lost 7; bases outside the gene matches: 7.

The chain's CDR3 is CATSDSQGLAGLKTQYF. CDR3 in DNA: TGTGCCACCAGTGATTCCCAAGGACTAGCGGGACTAAAGACCCAGTACTTC. The chain has TRBV24-1 and TRBJ2-5, with 12 nucleotides matching TRBD2. Looked up from germline, CDR1 is KGHDR and CDR2 is SFDVKD. Unmatched junction bases numbered 9, after V lost 2 bases and J lost 6 bases. CDR3 length: 17 residues.

The sample holds a few counts of this clonotype. The V call is TRBV2, the J call TRBJ2-5, with 9 bases lining up with TRBD2. Trimming took 4 bases from V and 5 from J; bases not matched to a gene: 8. This CDR3 contains 15 residues. Germline V CDR1 and CDR2: SNHLY, FYNNEI. The DNA for the CDR3 is TGTGCCAGCAGTGGGGGACTAGCCGGCCTCGAGACCCAGTACTTC. The encoded protein is CASSGGLAGLETQYF.

This clonotype was observed once. The genes are TRBV7-9 and TRBJ2-7; TRBD1 might be the D (6 bases). This CDR3 comprises 14 residues. Germline V gene sequence: CDR1 SEHNR, CDR2 FQNEAQ (reference sequence). V lost 5 bases, J lost 5 bases, and 16 bases lay in between. CDR3 sequence: CASSLPGTPNEQYF. As DNA, the CDR3 is TGTGCCAGCAGCCTACCCGGGACACCGAACGAGCAGTACTTC.

The chain uses TRBV20-1 and TRBJ2-7; possibly TRBD1 for D (5 bases). The CDR3 sequence is 13 residues long. The V and J ends lost 1 base and 4 bases respectively, with 11 bases between them. Germline-derived CDR1 and CDR2 are DFQATT and SNEGSKA (reference sequence). CDR3 nucleotide sequence: TGCAGTGCTAGAGGCAGGGTGTTATACGAGCAGTACTTC. It yields the protein CSARGRVLYEQYF.

This chain's CDR3 is CAISQGGDEQYF. The CDR3, as DNA: TGTGCCATCAGTCAGGGTGGCGACGAGCAGTACTTC. The J gene is TRBJ2-7, the V gene TRBV10-3; D possibly corresponds to TRBD1 (5 bases). V lost 5 bases, J lost 5 bases, and 10 bases lay in between. The CDR3 contains 12 residues. Looked up from germline, CDR1 is ENHRY and CDR2 is SYGVKD.

This chain uses TRBV20-1 with TRBJ1-6; D gene unclear. The CDR3 is 15 residues long. Trimming cost V 0 bases and J 9 bases, with 15 bases left between them. CDR1 and CDR2 (germline): DFQATT, SNEGSKA (reference sequence). The CDR3: CSARDNGLSTSPLHF. The CDR3 region has the DNA TGCAGTGCTAGAGATAACGGTCTATCGACTTCACCCCTCCACTTT.

The gene calls are TRBV14 and TRBJ1-6; TRBD1 agrees at 7 bases. J was trimmed by 10 bases and V by 1 base; bases with no gene match: 7. Germline CDR1 is SGHDN and CDR2 is FVKESK. The CDR3 is made up of 15 amino acids. This CDR3 reads CASSQGQGQRSPLHF. For the CDR3, the DNA is TGTGCCAGCAGCCAAGGACAGGGACAGAGGTCACCCCTCCACTTT.

The chain joins TRBV24-1 to TRBJ2-1, with 8 bases matching TRBD1. There are 17 residues in the CDR3. Germline values: CDR1 KGHDR, CDR2 SFDVKD. The V and J ends lost 0 bases and 2 bases, in that order; junction bases with no gene match: 5. CDR3 sequence reads: CATSDLSGTGTYNEQFF. DNA for the CDR3: TGTGCCACCAGTGATTTGTCGGGGACAGGTACCTACAATGAGCAGTTCTTC.

Points on this clonotype: Since the CDR3 does not end with the conserved phenylalanine or tryptophan, this likely comes from a read error. This chain connects TRBV20-1 to TRBJ1-6; 8 bases are shared with TRBD1. The CDR3 is 16 residues long. Germline loops: CDR1 DFQATT, CDR2 SNEGSKA (reference sequence). V lost 0 bases to trimming and J lost 5 bases; unmatched junction nucleotides: 6. The chain's CDR3 is CSARDRPGQDNSPLHS. CDR3 nucleotide sequence: TGCAGTGCTAGAGACCGCCCGGGACAGGATAATTCACCCCTCCACTCT.

The rearrangement uses TRBV6-6 and TRBJ2-1, with D tentatively TRBD1 or TRBD2 (5 bases each). Between the trimmed V and J ends, which lost 3 bases and 0 bases, there was a span of 15 bases. The germline gives CDR1 MNHNY, CDR2 SVGAGI (reference sequence). This CDR3 spans 17 amino acids. CDR3 nucleotides: TGTGCCAGCAGTTATGCCACCGGGACCTTCTCCTACAATGAGCAGTTCTTC. Protein sequence: CASSYATGTFSYNEQFF.

V usage is TRBV7-9 and J usage is TRBJ2-7, with a possible D match to TRBD1 (5 bases). In germline, CDR1 is SEHNR, CDR2 FQNEAQ (reference sequence). V was cut by 6 bases and J by 2 bases, with 17 bases left in between. The CDR3 runs 15 residues. CDR3 coding DNA: TGTGCCAGCAGTCCACAGTGGGGCGGAACCTACGAGCAGTACTTC. Protein product: CASSPQWGGTYEQYF.

This clonotype was recorded a few times. The chain uses TRBV11-2 and TRBJ1-1; D is unclear. V lost 0 bases and J 7 bases, leaving 9 bases between the germline ends. The germline CDR1 and CDR2 sequences are SGHAT and FQNNGV. This CDR3 has 13 residues. CDR3 in DNA: TGTGCCAGCAGCTTAGACGGAGACCATGAAGCTTTCTTT. Residues: CASSLDGDHEAFF.

This clonotype was recorded once. The chain has TRBV9 and TRBJ2-1, with 14 bases lining up with TRBD2. This CDR3 spans 15 amino acids. The V segment lost 3 bases and the J segment 13 bases; nucleotides outside the gene matches: 9. The germline CDR1 and CDR2 sequences are SGDLS and YYNGEE. CDR3 loop: CASSEGLAGATRQFF. The CDR3 coding sequence is TGTGCCAGCAGCGAGGGACTAGCGGGGGCGACACGTCAGTTCTTC.

The chain is built from TRBV30 and TRBJ2-1; 7 bases are a match to TRBD2. Per germline, CDR1 GTSNPN and CDR2 SVGIG (reference sequence). This CDR3 comprises 15 residues. V lost 0 bases, J lost 3 bases, and 5 bases stayed unmatched. The CDR3 DNA follows: TGTGCCTGGAGTGTTGGGGGAGGGAACTACAATGAGCAGTTCTTC. Protein product: CAWSVGGGNYNEQFF. The complete variable domain, with remaining parts taken from reference TRBV30 and TRBJ2-1, reads SQTIHQWPATLVQPVGSPLSLECTVEGTSNPNLYWYRQAAGRGLQLLFYSVGIGQISSEVPQNLSASRPQDRQFILSSKKLLLSDSGFYLCAWSVGGGNYNEQFFGPGTRLTVL.

As for this clonotype: Given a much more abundant clone one base away, this may be a read error. The chain joins TRBV27 to TRBJ1-2, with TRBD1 as a possible D gene (5 bases). CDR1 and CDR2 (germline): MNHEY, SMNVEV (reference sequence). The CDR3 length is 12 residues. The chain's CDR3 is CASHGAGIGFTF. Here the CDR3 DNA reads TGTGCCAGTCATGGGGCAGGGATCGGCTTCACCTTC.

The chain carries TRBV24-1 and TRBJ2-3; the match to TRBD1 covers 8 bases. V trimming: 6 bases; J trimming: 4 bases; junction bases outside the gene matches: 8. There are 15 residues in the CDR3. Per germline, CDR1 KGHDR and CDR2 SFDVKD. CDR3: CATSHGTGDSDTQYF. In DNA, the CDR3 is TGTGCCACCAGTCACGGGACAGGCGATTCAGATACGCAGTATTTT.